The T cell receptor beta chain under discussion was sequenced for a study of neurological immune-mediated disorders (dated by TCRdb to the late 2010s). About the investigation overall: Among the approximately 34 multiple sclerosis patients, relapsing-remitting MS was present in about 31 and secondary progressive MS was present in 3. The study compared peripheral blood TCR-beta repertoires of HTLV-I-associated myelopathy (HAM/TSP) patients, multiple sclerosis patients and healthy controls using UMI-based sequencing. The cohort included about 70 subjects: roughly 15 with HAM/TSP, roughly 34 with multiple sclerosis, and around 20 healthy controls. The 90 to 120 TCR-beta libraries covered PBMC samples along with longitudinal samples, technical triplicates, and paired sorted CD4+ and CD8+ T-cell subsets. The investigation overall reported the following: Repertoires from 18 of 34 MS patients were grouped by phylogenetic analysis into a cluster of related CDR3 sequences, suggesting a possible repertoire-level signature. Expanded clones from different subjects shared no identical CDR3 amino acid sequences, which suggests that TCR-beta repertoires were private in all groups. No association of the MS cluster with clinical or MRI features was observed, and the need for larger cohorts was stated by the authors. TCR clonal expansion was greatest in HAM/TSP patients and smallest in MS patients, who ranked below even healthy controls.

This clonotype came up a few times. Its antigen is unknown. The sample holds no much larger clone one base away, and base qualities are not on file. cDNA synthesis used template-switch 5'RACE with a primer carrying a 10-nucleotide random unique molecular identifier tagging each TCR transcript. Every sequencing run covered 15-18 subjects and yielded more than 160 million TCR-beta sequences. The RNeasy kit was used for extraction of total RNA. TCR-beta VDJ regions were amplified with primers for the TCR constant region and the 5'RACE anchor, using the KAPA Real-time Library Amplification kit. A first PCR added sample indexes and Illumina adaptors, and a second PCR then raised library yield. After purification with Ampure beads, the TCR product of roughly 650 bp was size-selected on a 2% E-gel SizeSelection system. Before pooling, library quality was assessed on a Bioanalyzer, concentration was determined with Qubit, and library quantification was performed with the Kapa Library Quantification kit. Libraries were sequenced paired-end 2 x 150 bp on an Illumina HiSeq 2500. To increase sequence diversity, about 23-30% phiX was spiked into each library pool. As for the authors' bioinformatics: Quality-filtered reads were processed with the UMI-based MiGEC pipeline, and over 75% of raw TCR sequences were removed by the MiGEC pipeline during error correction. VDJ genes were aligned to IMGT germline references, and clonotypes were defined by unique CDR3 amino acid sequence plus V-J genes. Clonal expansion, Shannon diversity and CDR3 relatedness (CalcPairwiseDistances, ClusterSamples) were evaluated with VDJtools, and phylogenetic trees were built with CLCbio workbench. A clone was classed as expanded if it had 8 or more unique UMIs, a cutoff based on coefficient-of-variation modelling across technical triplicates. Clones were called with MiXCR by TCRdb after fastp trimmed the public reads at Q25, and only in-frame beta chains were retained. Duplicate CDR3 protein sequences are folded into a single record with the most common DNA and genes. What appears here as the V and J calls and clone size reflects TCRdb's work, not the paper's. Present in this sample are about 33,000 distinct CDR3 sequences, 1.5% of which were seen just once. The ten biggest clones cover about 9.3% of the sample.

The CDR3 goes from the cysteine to the phenylalanine over 13 residues. Only the CDR3 region is kept as DNA, spanning 39 bases read in frame from base 1. V is clipped by 5 bases and J by 1 base, and the sequence between their germline boundaries is 8 bases long. Sequences SGHVS (CDR1) and FQNEAQ (CDR2) are obtained from the germline V gene. Libraries from unsorted PBMCs were made from 2 million PBMCs kept in RNAlater at -80 degrees C until RNA extraction. Multiple sclerosis patients were enrolled in a US clinical protocol under which disease progression was evaluated by magnetic resonance imaging. PBMCs were separated from peripheral blood using Ficoll-Hypaque density gradient centrifugation and then cryopreserved in liquid nitrogen.

The material sequenced was PBMCs. In this chain, TRBV7-8 is recombined with TRBJ1-1, with the D segment identity uncertain. The sequence was collected from a woman aged 25 to 39 with multiple sclerosis. The CDR3 loop reads CASSLMENTEAFF. The nucleotide sequence reads TGTGCCAGCAGCCTAATGGAGAACACTGAAGCTTTCTTT.